These T cell receptor beta chains were read from a single sample in a study of CD8 T cells in ankylosing spondylitis. TCRdb fed the 5' RACE reads into MiXCR, producing one record per CDR3 protein. The data hold 700,000 to 850,000 distinct CDR3 sequences, with approximately 10% observed a single time. Input material: blood, either unsorted or a sorted T cell fraction (not recorded which). These receptors came from a male donor with ankylosing spondylitis. CDR3s include the opening cysteine and the closing phenylalanine or tryptophan. D genes are given only for firm matches. Clone size is given for some rows only: seen once, a few or many times, or a class if the clone is expanded.

CDR3 length,clone size,V gene,D gene,J gene,CDR3 protein,CDR3 DNA
12,few,TRBV30,TRBD1,TRBJ2-5,CAWDRGSETQYF,TGTGCATGGGACAGGGGGTCGGAGACCCAGTACTTC
16,NA,TRBV27,NA,TRBJ1-1,CASRPRRVPLNTEAFF,TGTGCCAGCAGACCCCGCAGGGTTCCATTGAACACTGAAGCTTTCTTT
17,many,TRBV5-1,NA,TRBJ1-2,CASSLDGVQHPNYGYTF,TGCGCCAGCAGTTTGGACGGTGTACAACACCCTAACTATGGCTACACCTTC
9,NA,TRBV6-7,NA,TRBJ2-7,CANHYEQYF,TGTGCCAACCACTACGAGCAGTACTTC
16,NA,TRBV11-2,TRBD2,TRBJ2-1,CASSSPGLAGFNEQFF,TGTGCCAGCAGCTCCCCCGGGTTAGCGGGGTTCAATGAGCAGTTCTTC
14,few,TRBV20-1,NA,TRBJ2-5,CSGPLTSGQETQYF,TGCAGTGGCCCTCTGACATCCGGACAAGAGACCCAGTACTTC
14,NA,TRBV18,NA,TRBJ1-2,CASSPSDSLYGYTF,TGTGCCAGCTCACCCAGCGACAGCCTCTATGGCTACACCTTC
15,NA,TRBV6-1,TRBD1,TRBJ1-1,CASIPFGTENTEAFF,TGTGCCAGCATCCCTTTTGGGACAGAGAACACTGAAGCTTTCTTT
17,NA,TRBV9,NA,TRBJ2-2,CASSAPLGRRETGELFF,TGTGCCAGCAGCGCCCCCCTCGGACGAAGGGAAACCGGGGAGCTGTTTTTT
14,NA,TRBV5-6,NA,TRBJ2-3,CASSLTGDTDTQYF,TGTGCCAGCAGCTTGACAGGAGACACAGATACGCAGTATTTT
15,NA,TRBV20-1,NA,TRBJ1-2,CSAREVSLRRYGYTF,TGCAGTGCTAGAGAGGTGAGCCTCCGACGCTATGGCTACACCTTC
13,few,TRBV28,NA,TRBJ1-2,CASSFPQGRGYTF,TGTGCCAGCAGTTTCCCCCAGGGGAGAGGCTACACCTTC
14,NA,TRBV9,NA,TRBJ1-1,CASSVALQLTEAFF,TGTGCCAGCAGCGTAGCCCTCCAACTCACTGAAGCTTTCTTT
14,NA,TRBV18,TRBD2,TRBJ2-7,CASSPGSGIYEQYF,TGTGCCAGCTCACCAGGAAGCGGGATCTACGAGCAGTACTTC
14,few,TRBV7-2,NA,TRBJ2-3,CASSTRTVTDTQYF,TGTGCCAGCAGCACCAGGACGGTCACAGATACGCAGTATTTT
13,NA,TRBV6-2/TRBV6-3,NA,TRBJ2-1,CASSPLSHNEQFF,TGTGCCAGCAGTCCGCTCAGCCACAATGAGCAGTTCTTC
15,NA,TRBV15,NA,TRBJ1-2,CATSRDGQGSYGYTF,TGTGCCACCAGCAGAGATGGGCAGGGATCCTATGGCTACACCTTC
12,NA,TRBV30,NA,TRBJ1-2,CAWSTVNYGYTF,TGTGCCTGGAGTACCGTTAACTATGGCTACACCTTC
14,NA,TRBV5-4,NA,TRBJ2-3,CASSSQRGTDTQYF,TGTGCCAGCAGCTCCCAACGGGGGACAGATACGCAGTATTTT
14,NA,TRBV5-1,TRBD1,TRBJ1-2,CASSKTGGDYGYTF,TGCGCCAGCAGTAAGACAGGGGGCGACTATGGCTACACCTTC
15,many,TRBV5-5,TRBD1,TRBJ1-1,CASSRPTGMNTEAFF,TGTGCCAGCAGCCGCCCGACAGGGATGAACACTGAAGCTTTCTTT
13,few,TRBV20-1,NA,TRBJ1-2,CSAPQLLGYVYTF,TGCAGTGCTCCGCAGTTACTAGGCTATGTCTACACCTTC
12,few,TRBV15,TRBD1,TRBJ2-1,CATSRDRNKQFF,TGTGCCACCAGCAGGGACAGGAACAAGCAGTTCTTC
13,NA,TRBV5-1,NA,TRBJ2-5,CASSLDSWGTQYF,TGCGCCAGCAGCTTGGATTCCTGGGGTACCCAGTACTTC
15,NA,TRBV7-6,TRBD1,TRBJ1-4,CASSFPDRGGEKLFF,TGTGCCAGCAGCTTCCCGGACAGGGGAGGCGAAAAACTGTTTTTT
18,NA,TRBV7-8,TRBD2,TRBJ2-4,CASSLDTSDPWAQNIQYF,TGTGCCAGCAGCTTAGATACTAGCGACCCCTGGGCTCAAAACATTCAGTACTTC
12,many,TRBV7-9,NA,TRBJ2-1,CASSLLVGEQFF,TGTGCCAGCAGCTTATTGGTCGGTGAGCAGTTCTTC
15,NA,TRBV5-1,NA,TRBJ2-5,CASSLGRTNQETQYF,TGCGCCAGCAGCTTGGGTCGTACAAACCAAGAGACCCAGTACTTC
15,few,TRBV4-3,TRBD2,TRBJ2-3,CASSLTSVISDTQYF,TGCGCCAGCAGCCTGACTAGCGTAATCTCAGATACGCAGTATTTT
13,NA,TRBV7-2,NA,TRBJ2-7,CASSLAALYEQYF,TGTGCCAGCAGCTTAGCGGCACTATACGAGCAGTACTTC
14,many,TRBV4-1,NA,TRBJ2-5,CASSQTNSQETQYF,TGCGCCAGCAGCCAAACGAACAGCCAAGAGACCCAGTACTTC
16,NA,TRBV6-5,TRBD1,TRBJ2-1,CASSSIGTGTYNEQFF,TGTGCCAGCAGTTCCATCGGGACAGGGACCTACAATGAGCAGTTCTTC
19,few,TRBV28,TRBD2,TRBJ2-3,CASSLSGGRIKKHRDTQYF,TGTGCCAGCAGTTTATCCGGGGGGAGAATCAAAAAGCACCGGGATACGCAGTATTTT
17,NA,TRBV5-4,NA,TRBJ1-1,CANLPTPTRGLDTEAFF,TGTGCCAACCTACCGACTCCGACGCGGGGGCTGGACACTGAAGCTTTCTTT
14,few,TRBV13,NA,TRBJ2-5,CASSLRGVRETQYF,TGTGCCAGCAGCTTGAGGGGGGTGAGAGAGACCCAGTACTTC
15,few,TRBV12-3/TRBV12-4,NA,TRBJ2-1,CASSLVGSPYNEQFF,TGTGCCAGCAGTTTGGTCGGGAGCCCCTACAATGAGCAGTTCTTC
18,once,TRBV5-6,TRBD1,TRBJ2-3,CASSLANWDSTAADTQYF,TGTGCCAGCAGCTTGGCCAATTGGGACAGTACGGCTGCAGATACGCAGTATTTT
16,NA,TRBV5-5,TRBD1,TRBJ1-5,CASRAGTGDSNQPQHF,TGTGCCAGCAGGGCCGGGACAGGGGATAGCAATCAGCCCCAGCATTTT
15,NA,TRBV12-3/TRBV12-4,TRBD2,TRBJ2-3,CASTKGGGLGDTQYF,TGTGCCAGCACCAAGGGCGGGGGGTTAGGGGATACGCAGTATTTT
13,NA,TRBV27,NA,TRBJ2-2,CASSWGLAGELFF,TGTGCCAGCAGTTGGGGGTTGGCCGGGGAGCTGTTTTTT
15,many,TRBV6-2/TRBV6-3,NA,TRBJ1-5,CASTPGGGPDQPQHF,TGTGCCAGCACCCCTGGGGGTGGGCCTGATCAGCCCCAGCATTTT
13,few,TRBV2,NA,TRBJ2-7,CASERDGTYEQYF,TGTGCCAGCGAACGGGACGGGACCTACGAGCAGTACTTC
15,NA,TRBV18,NA,TRBJ1-3,CASSPPSGRGNTIYF,TGTGCCAGCTCACCACCCTCAGGTCGCGGAAACACCATATATTTT
14,many,TRBV29-1,TRBD2,TRBJ2-7,CSVTLLAGVAEQYF,TGCAGCGTGACCCTACTAGCGGGAGTGGCCGAGCAGTACTTC
14,many,TRBV11-2,NA,TRBJ1-6,CASSLESGGSPLHF,TGTGCCAGCAGCTTAGAGTCGGGCGGTTCACCCCTCCACTTT
15,NA,TRBV5-1,NA,TRBJ1-6,CASSSTGTVNSPLHF,TGCGCCAGCAGCTCAACCGGGACGGTCAATTCACCCCTCCACTTT
13,NA,TRBV9,NA,TRBJ2-3,CASSVGGEGPAYF,TGTGCCAGCAGCGTGGGCGGGGAAGGCCCTGCGTATTTT
15,few,TRBV7-2,TRBD1,TRBJ2-7,CASSSLTGGRYEQYF,TGTGCCAGCAGCTCCTTGACAGGGGGTCGCTACGAGCAGTACTTC
14,NA,TRBV28,NA,TRBJ2-7,CASSSGTMIYEQYF,TGTGCCAGCAGTTCTGGGACCATGATCTACGAGCAGTACTTC
16,NA,TRBV7-2,NA,TRBJ2-5,CASSLGQPTTQETQYF,TGTGCCAGCAGCTTAGGGCAGCCTACGACCCAAGAGACCCAGTACTTC